One sample yielded the 21 T cell receptor beta chains listed below, sequenced in a study of T-cell memory formation after mild COVID-19. One entry per CDR3 protein, called by TCRdb with MiXCR from the 5' RACE reads. Seen here are fewer than 650,000 distinct CDR3 sequences, approximately 15% observed once, and the top ten hold 8.1%. The sample comprised PBMCs or a T cell subset sorted from them (not recorded which). The receptors shown here come from an adult woman who had mild COVID-19 (a few samples of this study predate the infection). Cell type and time point are not known.

With respect to this clonotype: Mismatch with germline at one junction end may stem from a read error. The chain has TRBV5-1 and TRBJ1-1; no reliable D call. The CDR3 is 14 residues long. CDR1 SGHRS and CDR2 YFSETQ come from the germline V gene. This CDR3 is CASSLETENTEDFF. For the CDR3, the DNA is TGCGCCAGCAGCTTGGAGACGGAGAACACTGAAGATTTCTTT. Drawing the rest from reference TRBV5-1 and TRBJ1-1, the complete variable domain is KAGVTQTPRYLIKTRGQQVTLSCSPISGHRSVSWYQQTPGQGLQFLFEYFSETQRNKGNFPGRFSGRQFSNSRSEMNVSTLELGDSALYLCASSLETENTEDFFGQGTRLTVV.

This clonotype was observed many times. The V and J genes are TRBV7-6 and TRBJ2-5; either TRBD1 or TRBD2 may supply D (5 bases each). Trimming took off 7 bases at V and 6 bases at J, with 18 bases between the two ends. Germline loops: CDR1 SGHVS, CDR2 FNYEAQ. This CDR3 comprises 14 residues. DNA for the CDR3: TGTGCCAGCACACCTCCCCGGGGACCCCAGACCCAGTACTTC. It codes for CASTPPRGPQTQYF.

This chain uses TRBV27 with TRBJ2-5; D might be TRBD1 or TRBD2, each matching 5 bases. The CDR3 is 16 amino acids. CDR1 and CDR2 (germline): MNHEY, SMNVEV (reference sequence). V lost 0 bases to trimming and J lost 2 bases, with 13 bases between them. The CDR3 region has the DNA TGTGCCAGCAGTTTATCCCCGGGACCGCCGCAAGAGACCCAGTACTTC. This gives the protein CASSLSPGPPQETQYF.

The rearrangement links TRBV12-3 or TRBV12-4 to TRBJ2-3; 8 bases line up with TRBD2. This CDR3 comprises 14 residues. The trim removed 8 bases at V and 1 base at J, leaving 5 bases unmatched. The CDR3 protein is CASGWREGTDTQYF. In DNA, the CDR3 is TGTGCCAGCGGGTGGCGGGAGGGCACAGATACGCAGTATTTT.

The V gene is TRBV9, the J gene TRBJ2-1, with D possibly TRBD2 on 6 matching bases. Germline loops: CDR1 SGDLS, CDR2 YYNGEE. Trimming took 4 bases from V and 9 from J, leaving 14 bases between them. The CDR3 consists of 13 residues. The CDR3 nucleotides read TGTGCCAGCAGCCCTCCAGGGAGGAGTGAGCAGTTCTTC. Protein product: CASSPPGRSEQFF.

J is TRBJ2-5 and V is TRBV13, with D possibly being TRBD1 (6 bases). Germline V gene sequence: CDR1 PRHDT, CDR2 FYEKMQ (reference sequence). The CDR3 is made up of 15 amino acids. Trimming pared 3 bases from V and 5 bases from J, leaving 16 bases between. This CDR3 reads CASSFLSGQGETQYF. CDR3 in DNA: TGTGCCAGCAGCTTCCTCTCGGGGCAGGGGGAGACCCAGTACTTC. Based on the CDR3 plus reference TRBV13 and TRBJ2-5, the full variable domain is AAGVIQSPRHLIKEKRETATLKCYPIPRHDTVYWYQQGPGQDPQFLISFYEKMQSDKGSIPDRFSAQQFSDYHSELNMSSLELGDSALYFCASSFLSGQGETQYFGPGTRLLVL.

This clonotype was seen more than once but under ten times. This chain connects TRBV6-2 or TRBV6-3 to TRBJ1-1, with 7 bases matching TRBD1. CDR3 size: 15 residues. The V segment lost 2 bases and the J segment 6 bases; nucleotides outside the gene matches: 9. Germline CDR1 is MNHEY and CDR2 is SVGEGT. The CDR3 loop is CASSYNGQGGAEAFF. The CDR3 bases are TGTGCCAGCAGTTACAATGGGCAGGGGGGAGCTGAAGCTTTCTTT.

V usage is TRBV11-2 and J usage is TRBJ2-5; no clear D gene. Trimming removed 1 base at V and 4 bases at J, with 7 bases between. Per germline, CDR1 SGHAT and CDR2 FQNNGV. This CDR3 region has 13 residues. Here the CDR3 reads CASSLGWGETQYF. In nucleotides, the CDR3 is TGTGCCAGCAGCTTAGGTTGGGGAGAGACCCAGTACTTC.

This clonotype appeared a few times. The chain links TRBV7-3 to TRBJ1-4, with D perhaps matching TRBD1 (6 bases). There are 13 residues in the CDR3. Germline CDR1 and CDR2: SGHTA and FQGTGA. Between the trimmed V and J ends, which lost 3 bases and 8 bases, there was a span of 10 bases. The CDR3 sequence is CASSFGQREKLFF. The CDR3 nucleotides are TGTGCCAGCAGCTTCGGACAGAGGGAAAAACTGTTTTTT.

This clonotype has a handful of counts. This rearrangement joins TRBV5-4 to TRBJ2-1, with TRBD1 identical over 7 bases. The CDR3 consists of 16 residues. Unmatched junction bases numbered 9, after V lost 4 bases and J lost 2 bases. The germline V gene has CDR1 SGHNT and CDR2 YYREEE (reference sequence). As DNA, the CDR3 is TGTGCCAGCAGCCCGAAAACCGGGACAGCCTACAATGAGCAGTTCTTC. Translating gives CASSPKTGTAYNEQFF.

The chain has TRBV3-1 and TRBJ2-4; D might be TRBD2 (5 bases). Germline V CDR1 and CDR2: LGHDT, YNNKEL (reference sequence). Trimming took off 3 bases at V and 0 bases at J, with 15 bases between the two ends. The CDR3 covers 17 residues. CDR3 sequence: CASSHRPSTLAKNIQYF. The CDR3 DNA reads as TGTGCCAGCAGCCATAGACCTAGCACGCTAGCCAAAAACATTCAGTACTTC.

The sample holds a few counts of this clonotype. The chain employs TRBV10-3 and TRBJ2-7, with 13 bases that match TRBD2. Trimming took 5 bases from V and 3 from J; bases not matched to a gene: 4. Germline V lookup: CDR1 ENHRY, CDR2 SYGVKD. The CDR3 loop spans 15 amino acids. This chain's CDR3 is CAISTSGRALYEQYF. In DNA, the CDR3 is TGTGCCATCAGTACTAGCGGGAGGGCCCTCTACGAGCAGTACTTC.

J is TRBJ2-5 and V is TRBV2; tentatively, D is TRBD2 (5 bases). Germline V lookup: CDR1 SNHLY, CDR2 FYNNEI. CDR3 length: 15 amino acids. V dropped 6 bases and J dropped 1 base, with 15 bases sitting between them. The CDR3 spells CASSRGLDGQETQYF. CDR3 sequence (DNA): TGTGCCAGCAGCCGGGGTCTAGACGGCCAAGAGACCCAGTACTTC. Using reference TRBV2 and TRBJ2-5 for the parts outside the CDR3, the full variable domain is EPEVTQTPSHQVTQMGQEVILRCVPISNHLYFYWYRQILGQKVEFLVSFYNNEISEKSEIFDDQFSVERPDGSNFTLKIRSTKLEDSAMYFCASSRGLDGQETQYFGPGTRLLVL.

The V and J genes are TRBV3-1 and TRBJ2-7; maybe TRBD1 (6 bases). The V end lost 0 bases, the J end lost 3 bases, and 9 bases lay between the germline ends. In germline, CDR1 is LGHDT, CDR2 YNNKEL (reference sequence). The CDR3 extends over 14 amino acids. This CDR3 reads CASSQDPRGYEQYF. The CDR3 region has the DNA TGTGCCAGCAGCCAAGATCCCAGGGGCTACGAGCAGTACTTC.

This chain links TRBV4-3 with TRBJ1-4; 7 bases are a match to TRBD1. The V gene's germline CDR1 is LGHNA and CDR2 YSLEER. The CDR3 has 16 residues. Trimming cost V 0 bases and J 7 bases; bases outside gene matches: 8. CDR3 residues: CASSQDSGGGREKLFF. For the CDR3, the DNA is TGCGCCAGCAGCCAAGATTCCGGAGGGGGCCGTGAAAAACTGTTTTTT.

The sample holds a few counts of this clonotype. The chain carries TRBV20-1 and TRBJ2-7; 15 positions agree with TRBD2. The germline CDR1 and CDR2 sequences are DFQATT and SNEGSKA (reference sequence). The CDR3 is 17 residues long. V was pared by 3 bases and J by 3 bases, with 9 bases of the junction left unmatched. The CDR3 loop is CSARAPGTSGRIYEQYF. As DNA, the CDR3 is TGCAGTGCTAGGGCCCCCGGGACTAGCGGGAGGATCTACGAGCAGTACTTC.

The table lists this clonotype with many counts. V usage is TRBV12-3 or TRBV12-4 and J usage is TRBJ2-7; D is perhaps TRBD1 (5 bases). The CDR3 spans 13 residues. V lost 5 bases, J lost 2 bases, and 10 bases lay in between. CDR3 loop: CASSQDRPYEQYF. The CDR3 DNA reads TGTGCCAGCAGTCAAGACAGACCCTACGAGCAGTACTTC.

This clonotype came up a few times. The chain combines TRBV27 with TRBJ2-3; maybe TRBD2 (6 bases). This CDR3 contains 16 residues. The germline V gene has CDR1 MNHEY and CDR2 SMNVEV (reference sequence). Trimming left V 2 bases short and J 3 bases short, with 15 bases between. The CDR3 nucleotides read TGTGCCAGCAGTTTAACTTTGGGACTTAAGACAGATACGCAGTATTTT. Its protein product is CASSLTLGLKTDTQYF.

V and J are TRBV19 and TRBJ2-2; D gene ambiguous. The length of the CDR3 is 13 residues. Between the trimmed V and J ends, which lost 2 bases and 6 bases, there was a span of 7 bases. In germline, CDR1 is LNHDA, CDR2 SQIVND (reference sequence). The CDR3 sequence: CASSIFSPGELFF. In DNA form, the CDR3 reads TGTGCCAGTAGTATATTTTCTCCCGGGGAGCTGTTTTTT.

The V call is TRBV20-1, the J call TRBJ2-4, with D possibly being TRBD2 (5 bases). Germline CDR1 is DFQATT and CDR2 is SNEGSKA (reference sequence). CDR3 length: 14 residues. The V and J ends lost 5 bases and 8 bases respectively, with 19 bases between them. CDR3 in amino acids: CSASSRTKRHIQYF. The CDR3 region has the DNA TGCAGTGCTTCAAGTCGGACGAAGCGGCACATTCAGTACTTC.

The chain has TRBV6-5 and TRBJ2-1; TRBD2 aligns across 15 bases. Germline V CDR1 and CDR2: MNHEY, SVGAGI. The CDR3 covers 16 residues. The junction had 4 bases not matched to a gene; V was cut back by 6 bases and J by 4 bases. The CDR3 protein is CASSRTSGGGYNEQFF. CDR3 nucleotide sequence: TGTGCCAGCAGCCGGACTAGCGGGGGGGGGTACAATGAGCAGTTCTTC.